The subject of this entry is one T cell receptor beta chain. TCRdb's copy holds only in-frame clones and misses some; the assay was immunoSEQ multiplex PCR. This table has 250,000 or so clones, approximately 91% appearing once. The germline gives CDR1 SQVTM, CDR2 ANQGSEA. The CDR3 loop spans 10 amino acids. The V gene lost 7 bases and the J gene lost 11 bases, with 14 bases spanning the gap. This sample is part of a study of blood T cell repertoires in COVID-19. The J gene is TRBJ1-1, the V gene TRBV29-1; D is unresolved. Sequencing used PBMCs or T cells enriched from blood (not recorded which). The TCR sequence derives from a human donor in a cohort exposed to, infected with or recovered from COVID-19 (not recorded which). The donor label of this sample is uncertain. The CDR3 is CSAARIRAFF. The CDR3 bases are TGCAGCGCAGCCAGGATACGGGCTTTCTTT.